This T cell receptor beta chain was documented in a study of shared clonotypes between healthy human individuals. Germline lookup yields CDR1 MDHEN and CDR2 SYDVKM. V dropped 9 bases and J dropped 7; count of bases not matched to a gene: 18. This CDR3 contains 16 residues. Donors were Caucasian adults residing in Nashville, Tennessee, USA. Unsorted samples, those not sorted, used 75 million to 90 million PBMCs for genomic DNA. Comments on this clone: This may come from a read error, since a much larger clone is one base off. Other DNA variants within this sample encode the same CDR3.

The repertoire was sequenced with immunoSEQ multiplex PCR; TCRdb's copy has only in-frame clones and lacks some. The sample has fewer than 650,000 clones, roughly four fifths seen once. The receptor's source is a woman aged 40 to 55 in good health. Some clones in this sample may be carry-over from other donors' samples. Sequencing was carried out using PBMCs. V gene TRBV28 combines with J gene TRBJ2-5, with 9 bases matching TRBD1. This chain's CDR3 is CASKPDVGQGRGTQYF. Written as DNA, the CDR3 is TGTGCCAGTAAGCCGGACGTGGGACAGGGAAGGGGGACCCAGTACTTC.